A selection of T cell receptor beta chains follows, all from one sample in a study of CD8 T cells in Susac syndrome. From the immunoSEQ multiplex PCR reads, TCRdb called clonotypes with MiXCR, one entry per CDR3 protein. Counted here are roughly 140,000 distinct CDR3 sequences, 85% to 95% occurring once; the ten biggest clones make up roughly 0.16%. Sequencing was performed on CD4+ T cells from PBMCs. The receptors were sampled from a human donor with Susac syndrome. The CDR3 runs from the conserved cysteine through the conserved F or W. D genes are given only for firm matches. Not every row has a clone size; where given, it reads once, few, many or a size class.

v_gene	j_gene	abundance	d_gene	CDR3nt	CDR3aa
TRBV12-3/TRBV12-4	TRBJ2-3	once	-	TGTGCCAGCGGGGGGGCACGCGGCACAGATACGCAGTATTTT	CASGGARGTDTQYF
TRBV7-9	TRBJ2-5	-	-	TGTGCCAGCACCCTGGCGGGTACGGAGACCCAGTACTTC	CASTLAGTETQYF
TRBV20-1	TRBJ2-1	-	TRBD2	TGCAGTGCTACCCTAGCGGGGGGGAATGAGCAGTTCTTC	CSATLAGGNEQFF
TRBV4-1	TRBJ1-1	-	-	TGCGCCAGCAGCCAAGCCGTACCGCTCAGTGTGAACACTGAAGCTTTCTTT	CASSQAVPLSVNTEAFF
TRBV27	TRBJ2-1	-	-	TGTGCCAGCAGCCCTCGCACTCGTAAGGGTGAGCAGTTCTTC	CASSPRTRKGEQFF
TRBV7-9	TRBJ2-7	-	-	TGTGCCAGCACCCCGGTCTACGAGCAGTACTTC	CASTPVYEQYF
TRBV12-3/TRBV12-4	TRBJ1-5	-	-	TGTGCCAGCAGTTTAAGGGCGGATAGCAATCAGCCCCAGCATTTT	CASSLRADSNQPQHF
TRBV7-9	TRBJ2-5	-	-	TGTGCCAGCAGCTTTCCTGTCGATCAAGAGACCCAGTACTTC	CASSFPVDQETQYF
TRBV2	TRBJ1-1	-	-	TGTGCCAGCAGCCGTAGCGTGGGCGGCACTGAAGCTTTCTTT	CASSRSVGGTEAFF
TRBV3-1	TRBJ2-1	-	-	TGTGCCAGCAGCCAGGGCAGGGGCTACAATGAGCAGTTCTTC	CASSQGRGYNEQFF
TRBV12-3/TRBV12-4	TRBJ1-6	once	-	TGTGCCAGCAGTTTGGTCACCTATAATTCACCCCTCCACTTT	CASSLVTYNSPLHF
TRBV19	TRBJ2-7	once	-	TGTGCCAGTAGATCCGGGTACGAGCAGTACTTC	CASRSGYEQYF
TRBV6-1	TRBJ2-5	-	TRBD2	TGTGCCAGCAGCCGCCCGGGACTAGCGACTGAAGAGACCCAGTACTTC	CASSRPGLATEETQYF
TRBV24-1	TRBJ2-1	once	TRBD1	TGTGCCACCAGTGATACACGGACAGGGGACAATGAGCAGTTCTTC	CATSDTRTGDNEQFF
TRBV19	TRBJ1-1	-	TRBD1	TGTGCCAGTAGTAAGACAGGGGTAGAAGCTTTCTTT	CASSKTGVEAFF
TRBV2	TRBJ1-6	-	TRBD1	TGTGCCAGCAGTGAAATACAGGGGGCCCCTCTCCACTTT	CASSEIQGAPLHF
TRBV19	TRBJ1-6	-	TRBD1	TGTGCCAGTACCCCCCTGGACAGGGAAGGGTCACCCCTCCACTTT	CASTPLDREGSPLHF
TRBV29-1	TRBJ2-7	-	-	TGCAGCGTTGACATCGGAGCAGGGGTGGCCTACGAGCAGTACTTC	CSVDIGAGVAYEQYF
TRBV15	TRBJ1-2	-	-	TGTGCCACCAGCAGAGACAGGGGCTATGGCTACACCTTC	CATSRDRGYGYTF
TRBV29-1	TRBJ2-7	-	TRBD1	TGCAGCGTTGTTCCCAGGGGGCGTTACGAGCAGTACTTC	CSVVPRGRYEQYF